This entry lists 7 T cell receptor beta chains sequenced from one sample in a study of prognosis after radiotherapy for stage I lung cancer. Genomic DNA was subjected to two-round multiplex PCR for amplification of TCR beta CDR3. Amplification in first-round PCR relied on primers specific to each TRBV and TRBJ gene. TCRdb reprocessed the multiplex PCR reads via MiXCR and lists one record per CDR3 protein. Among over 45,000 distinct CDR3 sequences listed, about 26% were seen once. Sequencing used PBMCs, obtained before or after stereotactic body radiation therapy (not recorded which). The receptors here all came from a donor over 45 with non-small cell lung cancer.

The V gene is TRBV6-2 or TRBV6-3, the J gene TRBJ2-5; 10 nucleotides agree with TRBD2. CDR1 MNHEY and CDR2 SVGEGT come from the germline V gene. Trimming took 4 bases from V and 5 from J; bases not matched to a gene: 7. The CDR3 length is 15 residues. The CDR3, as DNA: TGTGCCAGCAGTTGGACTAGCGGTGTGGTGGAGACCCAGTACTTC. Encoded protein: CASSWTSGVVETQYF.

This clonotype was seen at least ten times. V is TRBV5-1 and J is TRBJ1-1; D not certain. The germline CDR1 and CDR2 sequences are SGHRS and YFSETQ. V was pared by 0 bases and J by 6 bases, with 12 bases between. The CDR3 has 14 amino acids. In nucleotides, the CDR3 is TGCGCCAGCAGCTTGGTAGGTAGGGCCCCTGAAGCTTTCTTT. The encoded protein is CASSLVGRAPEAFF.

This clonotype was seen repeatedly, ten times or more. The genes are TRBV6-1 and TRBJ2-5; 10 nucleotides align to TRBD2. The length of the CDR3 is 15 residues. V trimming: 2 bases; J trimming: 5 bases; junction bases outside the gene matches: 5. CDR1 MNHNS and CDR2 SASEGT come from the germline V gene. CDR3 sequence reads: CASSERGAGGETQYF. CDR3 nucleotide sequence: TGTGCCAGCAGTGAAAGAGGAGCGGGAGGGGAGACCCAGTACTTC.

Comments on this clonotype: Being one base from a much bigger clone, this may be a read error. V is TRBV7-3 and J is TRBJ2-2; a possible D gene is TRBD1 (5 bases). V was pared by 2 bases and J by 6 bases, with 10 bases between. CDR1 and CDR2 (germline): SGHTA, FQGTGA. This CDR3 spans 14 amino acids. For the CDR3, the DNA is TGTGCCAGCAGCTTAGCGGTGGGGCCCGGGGAGCTGTTTTTT. It translates to CASSLAVGPGELFF.

This clonotype appeared many times. The genes are TRBV9 and TRBJ2-7; D assignment may be TRBD1 or TRBD2 (6 bases each). The length of the CDR3 is 14 residues. V shed 3 bases and J shed 0 bases, with 10 bases lying between them. The germline V gene encodes CDR1 SGDLS and CDR2 YYNGEE. The CDR3: CASSEGGYSYEQYF. The CDR3 DNA follows: TGTGCCAGCAGCGAGGGGGGTTACTCCTACGAGCAGTACTTC. Full variable domain (remainder filled in from reference TRBV9 and TRBJ2-7): DSGVTQTPKHLITATGQRVTLRCSPRSGDLSVYWYQQSLDQGLQFLIQYYNGEERAKGNILERFSAQQFPDLHSELNLSSLELGDSALYFCASSEGGYSYEQYFGPGTRLTVT.

This clonotype was counted at least ten times. V gene TRBV5-1 combines with J gene TRBJ2-1; D possibly corresponds to TRBD2 (6 bases). Germline lookup yields CDR1 SGHRS and CDR2 YFSETQ. Trimming left V 0 bases short and J 1 base short, with 8 bases between. The CDR3 consists of 15 residues. CDR3 region: CASSLAGESYNEQFF. CDR3 sequence (DNA): TGCGCCAGCAGCTTGGCGGGGGAATCCTACAATGAGCAGTTCTTC.

This clonotype was counted ten times or more. The V and J genes are TRBV19 and TRBJ2-1, with 14 bases lining up with TRBD2. The CDR3 covers 16 residues. Trimming took 1 base from V and 8 from J; bases not matched to a gene: 4. Germline CDR1 reads LNHDA; CDR2 reads SQIVND (reference sequence). In DNA form, the CDR3 reads TGTGCCAGTAGTATAGCGATGACTAGCGGGGGGGATGAGCAGTTCTTC. Translated, it gives CASSIAMTSGGDEQFF.